The sequence of this TCR beta chain was determined in a study of early T cells in non-severe SARS-CoV-2 infection. Study as a whole: Bulk RNA isolated from unsorted whole blood underwent sequencing; chains were not paired. Broader study findings: There was a bias toward anti-spike CD8 responses in VDJdb matching, which missed private and CD4 specificities.

Trimming stripped 3 bases from V and 7 bases from J, with 17 bases between. The CDR3 spans 15 residues. The V gene's germline CDR1 is LNHDA and CDR2 SQIVND (reference sequence). This clonotype was counted only a few times. The antigen is not known. Individual cDNA molecules received unique molecular identifiers during library preparation. Using its own MiXCR run on the 5' RACE reads, TCRdb lists one record per CDR3 protein. The sample records tens of thousands of distinct CDR3 sequences, roughly a tenth being singletons. The TCR comes from an adult who was a healthcare worker with PCR-confirmed SARS-CoV-2 infection or an uninfected control (not recorded which). The sequenced sample was whole blood. J is TRBJ2-3 and V is TRBV19, with D maybe TRBD2 (5 bases). Here the CDR3 DNA reads TGTGCCAGTAGTATTGTCGAGACCCCGGGGAATACGCAGTATTTT. It translates to CASSIVETPGNTQYF.